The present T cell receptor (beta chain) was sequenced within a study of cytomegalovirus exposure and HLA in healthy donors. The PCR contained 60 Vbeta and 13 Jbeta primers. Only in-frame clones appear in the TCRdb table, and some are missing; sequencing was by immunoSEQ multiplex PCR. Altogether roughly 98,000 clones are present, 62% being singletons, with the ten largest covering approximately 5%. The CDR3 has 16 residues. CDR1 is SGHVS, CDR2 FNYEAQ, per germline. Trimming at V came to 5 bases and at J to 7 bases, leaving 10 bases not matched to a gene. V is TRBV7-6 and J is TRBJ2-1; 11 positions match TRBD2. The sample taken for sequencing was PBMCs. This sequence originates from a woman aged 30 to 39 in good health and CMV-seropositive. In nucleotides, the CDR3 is TGTGCCAGCAGCACCTATAGCGGGGGGGCGCGGAATGAGCAGTTCTTC. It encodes CASSTYSGGARNEQFF.